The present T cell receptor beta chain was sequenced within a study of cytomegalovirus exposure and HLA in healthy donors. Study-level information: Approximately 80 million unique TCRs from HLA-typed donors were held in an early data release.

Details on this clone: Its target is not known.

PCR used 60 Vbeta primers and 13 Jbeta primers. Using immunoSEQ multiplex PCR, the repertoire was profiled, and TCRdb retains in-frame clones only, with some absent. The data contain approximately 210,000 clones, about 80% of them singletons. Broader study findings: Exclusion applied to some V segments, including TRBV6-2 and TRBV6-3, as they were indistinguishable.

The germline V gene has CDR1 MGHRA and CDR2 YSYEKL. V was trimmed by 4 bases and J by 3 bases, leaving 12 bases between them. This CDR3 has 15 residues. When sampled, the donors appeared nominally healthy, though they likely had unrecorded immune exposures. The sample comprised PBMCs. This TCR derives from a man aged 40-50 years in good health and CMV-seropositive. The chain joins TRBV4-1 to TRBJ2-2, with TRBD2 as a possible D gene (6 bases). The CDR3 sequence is CASSLTSSDTGELFF. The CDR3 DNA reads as TGCGCCAGCAGCCTAACTAGCAGCGACACCGGGGAGCTGTTTTTT.